The rows below give T cell receptor beta chains drawn from one sample of a study of T cell repertoires in cytomegalovirus infection. Each CDR3 protein gets one entry after TCRdb re-called the reads with MiXCR. This table has approximately 910,000 distinct CDR3 sequences, around 32% appearing once. Their antigen targets remain unknown. This material consisted of cultured CD8+ T cells from PBMCs, taken from culture after CMV antigen stimulation. These receptors all come from a human donor in good health (CMV status not recorded). Some clones in this sample may be carry-over from other donors' samples. Both conserved end residues are part of each CDR3. Each record gives: D gene, clone size, V gene, J gene, CDR3 protein, CDR3 DNA. The D gene is left open where the match is weak. Only part of the rows carry a size: once, few, many, or a class if the clone is expanded.

TRBD2	-	TRBV6-1	TRBJ2-1	CASSEPPGSGGLQFF	TGTGCCAGCAGTGAACCCCCGGGGAGCGGGGGGCTACAGTTCTTC
TRBD1	few	TRBV6-1	TRBJ2-3	CASSAMARDRRTTDTQYF	TGTGCCAGCAGTGCAATGGCCCGGGACAGGCGTACCACAGATACGCAGTATTTT
-	-	TRBV7-9	TRBJ2-7	CASSLGLGESEQYF	TGTGCCAGCAGCTTAGGTCTGGGCGAAAGCGAGCAGTACTTC
TRBD2	-	TRBV27	TRBJ2-3	CASQSGGVLTDTQYF	TGTGCCAGCCAAAGCGGGGGGGTCCTCACAGATACGCAGTATTTT
-	many	TRBV18	TRBJ1-3	CASSPGSGNTIYF	TGTGCCAGCTCTCCCGGCTCTGGAAACACCATATATTTT
-	-	TRBV7-9	TRBJ2-1	CAGLGAEQFF	TGTGCCGGCCTAGGGGCTGAGCAGTTCTTC
-	-	TRBV27	TRBJ1-5	CASSLREGVQPQHF	TGTGCCAGCAGTTTAAGGGAGGGTGTTCAGCCCCAGCATTTT
-	few	TRBV11-1	TRBJ1-4	CASGPGQSNEKLFF	TGTGCCAGCGGACCGGGACAATCGAATGAAAAACTGTTTTTT
TRBD2	few	TRBV4-3	TRBJ2-5	CASSQDSGGARETQYF	TGCGCCAGCAGCCAAGATAGCGGGGGGGCCCGGGAGACCCAGTACTTC
TRBD1	few	TRBV20-1	TRBJ2-4	CSARTGDIQYF	TGCAGTGCTAGAACAGGGGACATTCAGTACTTC
-	once	TRBV2	TRBJ2-1	CASSSGHPAYNEQFF	TGTGCCAGCAGTTCGGGACACCCCGCCTACAATGAGCAGTTCTTC
-	-	TRBV5-1	TRBJ1-2	CASSLELGLIYGYTF	TGCGCCAGCAGCTTGGAACTAGGACTGATCTATGGCTACACCTTC
TRBD1	-	TRBV7-9	TRBJ2-2	CASSSDRADTGELFF	TGTGCCAGCAGCTCGGACAGGGCGGACACCGGGGAGCTGTTTTTT
-	few	TRBV7-9	TRBJ2-1	CASSDRRDHNEQFF	TGTGCCAGCAGCGACCGCAGGGACCACAATGAGCAGTTCTTC
TRBD1	-	TRBV27	TRBJ2-1	CASSATGGDEQFF	TGTGCCAGCAGTGCGACAGGGGGCGATGAGCAGTTCTTC
TRBD1	-	TRBV20-1	TRBJ1-2	CSASATGNYGYTF	TGCAGTGCTAGCGCGACAGGGAACTATGGCTACACCTTC
-	-	TRBV11-2	TRBJ1-1	CAGSLLWTVAEAFF	TGTGCCGGCAGCTTACTCTGGACCGTGGCTGAAGCTTTCTTT
TRBD1	few	TRBV20-1	TRBJ1-2	CSARTGGAGYGYTF	TGCAGTGCCAGGACAGGGGGCGCCGGCTATGGCTACACCTTC
TRBD1	many	TRBV4-3	TRBJ2-3	CASSHADRGPDTQYF	TGCGCCAGCAGCCACGCGGACAGGGGTCCAGATACGCAGTATTTT
-	-	TRBV20-1	TRBJ1-1	CSARRQGGTEAFF	TGCAGTGCTAGAAGACAAGGGGGAACTGAAGCTTTCTTT
TRBD2	-	TRBV27	TRBJ2-4	CASGPGGPRNIQYF	TGTGCCAGCGGGCCGGGGGGGCCCCGGAACATTCAGTACTTC
-	few	TRBV6-1	TRBJ1-2	CASSEALLGNPLGYTF	TGTGCCAGCAGTGAAGCGCTTCTGGGAAATCCTCTGGGCTACACCTTC
-	-	TRBV7-9	TRBJ2-1	CASSSVNYRADEQFF	TGTGCCAGCAGCTCAGTAAACTACAGGGCTGATGAGCAGTTCTTC
TRBD2	many	TRBV7-2	TRBJ2-7	CASSLLAGGPYEQYF	TGTGCCAGCAGCTTACTAGCGGGGGGCCCTTACGAGCAGTACTTC
-	once	TRBV12-3/TRBV12-4	TRBJ2-7	CASSGGKLVFEQYF	TGTGCCAGCAGTGGGGGGAAGTTGGTGTTCGAGCAGTACTTC
TRBD1	few	TRBV29-1	TRBJ2-1	CSAATGADPSDEQFF	TGCAGCGCTGCGACAGGGGCCGATCCTAGCGATGAGCAGTTCTTC
-	many	TRBV12-5	TRBJ1-6	CASGLGSSYNSPLHF	TGTGCTAGTGGTTTAGGAAGCTCCTATAATTCACCCCTCCACTTT